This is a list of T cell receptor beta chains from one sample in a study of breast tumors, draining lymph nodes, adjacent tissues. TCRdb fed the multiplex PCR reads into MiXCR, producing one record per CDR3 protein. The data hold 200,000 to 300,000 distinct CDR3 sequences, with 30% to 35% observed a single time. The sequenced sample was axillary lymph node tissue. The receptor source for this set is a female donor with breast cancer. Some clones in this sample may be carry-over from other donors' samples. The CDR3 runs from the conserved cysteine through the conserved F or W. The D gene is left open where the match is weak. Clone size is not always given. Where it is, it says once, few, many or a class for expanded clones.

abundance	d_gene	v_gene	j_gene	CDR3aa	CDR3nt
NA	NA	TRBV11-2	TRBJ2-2	CASSSDYRTTGELFF	TGTGCCAGCAGCTCGGACTACCGAACCACCGGGGAGCTGTTTTTC
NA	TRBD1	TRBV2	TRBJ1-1	CASSEIDRGFEAFF	TGTGCCAGCAGTGAAATTGACAGGGGTTTTGAAGCTTTCTTT
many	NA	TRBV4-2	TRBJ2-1	CASSQAAEANEQFF	TGTGCCAGCAGCCAAGCTGCGGAGGCAAATGAGCAGTTCTTC
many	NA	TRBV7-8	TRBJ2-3	CASSTHGQTDTQYF	TGTGCCAGCAGCACACACGGACAGACAGATACGCAGTATTTT
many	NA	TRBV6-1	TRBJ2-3	CASSEAAGGTDTQYF	TGTGCCAGCAGTGAAGCTGCAGGGGGCACAGATACGCAGTATTTT
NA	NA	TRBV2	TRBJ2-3	CASSDADTHYF	TGTGCCAGCAGTGACGCCGATACGCATTATTTT
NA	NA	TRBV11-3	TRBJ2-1	CASSLGRVFDGQFF	TGTGCCAGCAGCTTAGGACGGGTATTTGATGGGCAGTTCTTC
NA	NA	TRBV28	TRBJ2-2	CASRSRGDTGELFF	TGTGCCAGCAGGTCGCGGGGTGACACCGGGGAGCTGTTTTTT
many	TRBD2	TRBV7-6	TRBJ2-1	CASSGTSGTLEYNEQFF	TGTGCCAGCAGCGGGACTAGCGGGACTTTAGAATACAATGAGCAGTTCTTC
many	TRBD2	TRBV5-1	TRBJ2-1	CASSSPTSRYNEQFF	TGCGCCAGCAGCTCTCCGACTAGCAGATACAATGAGCAGTTCTTC
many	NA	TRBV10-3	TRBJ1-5	CAISGGDQPQHF	TGTGCCATCAGTGGCGGGGATCAGCCCCAGCATTTT
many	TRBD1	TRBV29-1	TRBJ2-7	CSVAAGGYEQYF	TGCAGCGTTGCTGCAGGGGGCTACGAGCAGTACTTC
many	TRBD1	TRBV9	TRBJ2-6	CASSVGGGGQGSGANVLTF	TGTGCCAGCAGCGTAGGAGGGGGGGGACAGGGCTCTGGGGCCAACGTCCTGACTTTC
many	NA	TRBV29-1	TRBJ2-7	CSVDAGSYEQYF	TGCAGCGTTGATGCGGGGAGCTACGAGCAGTACTTC
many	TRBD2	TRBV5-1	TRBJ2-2	CASSLELAGTPGSGELFF	TGCGCCAGCAGCTTGGAACTAGCGGGGACCCCCGGTTCCGGGGAGCTGTTTTTT
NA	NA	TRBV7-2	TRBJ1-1	CASSGHGGGTAEASF	TGTGCCAGCAGCGGCCACGGAGGCGGAACCGCTGAAGCTTCCTTT
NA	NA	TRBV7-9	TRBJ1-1	CASSLAEWGEAFF	TGTGCCAGCAGCTTAGCGGAGTGGGGAGAAGCTTTCTTT
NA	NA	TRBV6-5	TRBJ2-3	CPRGEGYTDTQYF	TGTCCCAGGGGGGAGGGGTACACAGATACGCAGTATTTT
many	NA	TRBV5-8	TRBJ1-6	CASSLAWRYNSPLHF	TGTGCCAGCAGCTTGGCATGGAGATATAATTCACCCCTCCACTTT
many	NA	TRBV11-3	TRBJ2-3	CASSRGVQGDTQYF	TGTGCCAGCAGCAGGGGCGTACAGGGAGATACGCAGTATTTT
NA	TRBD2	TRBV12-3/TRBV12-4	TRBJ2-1	CASTSGLAGGNEQSF	TGTGCCAGCACCTCTGGACTAGCGGGAGGGAATGAGCAGTCCTTC
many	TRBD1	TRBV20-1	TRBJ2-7	CSGQGIHRYEQYF	TGCAGTGGACAGGGTATTCATAGGTACGAGCAGTACTTC
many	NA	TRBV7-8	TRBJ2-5	CASIRSPPETQYF	TGTGCCAGCATTAGGAGTCCTCCAGAGACCCAGTACTTC
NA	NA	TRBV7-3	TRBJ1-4	CASSLGPATNEKLFF	TGTGCCAGCAGCTTGGGGCCGGCAACTAATGAGAAACTGTTTTTT
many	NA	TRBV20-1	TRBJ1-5	CSASFREFSNQPQHF	TGCAGTGCTAGTTTCAGGGAGTTTAGCAATCAGCCCCAGCATTTT
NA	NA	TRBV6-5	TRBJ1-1	CASSYESRGTEAFF	TGTGCCAGCAGTTACGAATCCCGCGGGACTGAAGCTTTCTTT
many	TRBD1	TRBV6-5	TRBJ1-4	CASSSIGQGSEKLFF	TGTGCCAGCAGCTCGATTGGACAGGGGAGTGAAAAACTGTTTTTT
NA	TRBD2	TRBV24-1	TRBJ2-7	CAILGLADREQYF	TGTGCTATACTGGGACTAGCGGACAGGGAGCAGTACTTC
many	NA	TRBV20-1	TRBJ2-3	CSAPATTKTPDTQYF	TGCAGTGCCCCCGCCACTACTAAAACCCCAGATACGCAGTATTTT
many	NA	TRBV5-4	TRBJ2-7	CASTGTPSSYEQYF	TGTGCCAGCACCGGGACACCGAGCTCCTACGAGCAGTACTTC
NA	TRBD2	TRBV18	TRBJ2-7	CASSMGLAGNEDEQYF	TGTGCCAGCTCGATGGGACTAGCGGGAAACGAGGACGAGCAGTACTTC
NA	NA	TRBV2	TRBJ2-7	CASFRRGANEQYF	TGTGCCAGCTTCCGGCGCGGGGCCAACGAGCAGTACTTC
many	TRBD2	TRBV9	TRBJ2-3	CASSAEAGDLADTQYF	TGTGCCAGCAGCGCCGAAGCGGGAGATCTGGCAGATACGCAGTATTTT
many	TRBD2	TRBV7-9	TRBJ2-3	CASSLGALIAGVDTQYF	TGTGCCAGCAGCTTAGGAGCATTGATCGCGGGAGTAGATACGCAGTATTTT
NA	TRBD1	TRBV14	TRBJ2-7	CASSQGARTGATYEQYF	TGTGCCAGCAGCCAAGGAGCCCGGACAGGGGCCACCTACGAGCAGTACTTC
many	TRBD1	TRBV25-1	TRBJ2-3	CASSPGTVADTQYF	TGTGCCAGCAGTCCCGGGACAGTGGCAGATACGCAGTATTTT
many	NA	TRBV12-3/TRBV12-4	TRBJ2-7	CASSLGASPVGEQYF	TGTGCCAGCAGTTTAGGGGCTTCCCCAGTGGGCGAGCAGTACTTC
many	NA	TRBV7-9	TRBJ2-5	CASSLLQGFETQYF	TGTGCCAGCAGCTTACTACAGGGTTTTGAGACCCAGTACTTC
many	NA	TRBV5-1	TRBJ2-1	CASSYAGRYNEQFF	TGCGCCAGCAGCTATGCCGGGAGATACAATGAGCAGTTCTTC
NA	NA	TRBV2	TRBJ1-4	CASRSFGGLSEKLFF	TGTGCCAGCAGATCCTTTGGGGGGCTTAGTGAAAAACTGTTTTTT
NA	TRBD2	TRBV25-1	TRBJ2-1	CASSAGHAGGINEQFF	TGTGCCAGCAGTGCTGGTCACGCGGGAGGGATCAATGAGCAGTTCTTC
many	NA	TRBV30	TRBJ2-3	CAWNAIGGTDTQYF	TGTGCCTGGAACGCAATAGGCGGGACAGATACGCAGTATTTT
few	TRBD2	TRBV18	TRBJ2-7	CASSAASGSYEQYF	TGTGCCAGCTCCGCGGCTAGCGGATCCTACGAGCAGTACTTC
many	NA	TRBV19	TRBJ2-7	CASSMIGGGPHSYEQYF	TGTGCCAGTAGTATGATCGGAGGGGGTCCCCATTCCTACGAGCAGTACTTC
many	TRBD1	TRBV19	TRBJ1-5	CASSSPPGTGPNQPQHF	TGTGCCAGTAGTAGTCCACCCGGGACAGGGCCCAATCAGCCCCAGCATTTT
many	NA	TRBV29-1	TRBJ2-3	CSVGFLGQSTDTQYF	TGCAGCGTTGGGTTCTTAGGGCAGAGCACAGATACGCAGTATTTT
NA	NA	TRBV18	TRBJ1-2	CASSPQAQHNYGYTF	TGTGCCAGCTCACCACAGGCACAGCATAACTATGGCTACACCTTC
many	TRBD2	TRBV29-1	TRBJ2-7	CSALGLAGRPYEQYF	TGCAGCGCCCTCGGACTAGCGGGAAGGCCCTACGAGCAGTACTTC
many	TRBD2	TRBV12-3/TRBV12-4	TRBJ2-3	CATREGPSTDTQYF	TGTGCCACGCGGGAGGGGCCGAGCACAGATACGCAGTATTTT
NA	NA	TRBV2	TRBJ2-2	CASSQDRLNTGELFF	TGTGCCAGCAGCCAGGACAGACTGAACACCGGGGAGCTGTTTTTT
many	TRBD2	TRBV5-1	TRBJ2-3	CASSLVGLAGGDTQYF	TGCGCCAGCAGCTTGGTAGGACTAGCGGGAGGAGATACGCAGTATTTT
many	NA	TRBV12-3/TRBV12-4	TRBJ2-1	CASSLQTGFSSYNEQFF	TGTGCCAGCAGTTTACAGACAGGCTTTAGCTCCTACAATGAGCAGTTCTTC
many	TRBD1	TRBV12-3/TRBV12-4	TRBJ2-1	CASSGQVGRFFYNEQFF	TGTGCCAGCAGCGGACAGGTCGGACGCTTTTTCTACAATGAGCAGTTCTTC
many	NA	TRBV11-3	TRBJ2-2	CASSLGGGLAPTGELFF	TGTGCCAGCAGCTTAGGAGGGGGGCTAGCGCCCACCGGGGAGCTGTTTTTT
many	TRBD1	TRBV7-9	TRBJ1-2	CASSFGQGAPYTF	TGTGCCAGCAGCTTCGGGCAGGGGGCCCCCTACACCTTC
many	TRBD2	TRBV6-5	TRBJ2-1	CASRRTSGSHEQFF	TGTGCCAGCAGAAGGACTAGCGGGAGCCATGAGCAGTTCTTC
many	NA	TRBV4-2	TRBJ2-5	CASSQDREPEETQYF	TGTGCCAGCAGCCAAGATCGGGAGCCGGAAGAGACCCAGTACTTC
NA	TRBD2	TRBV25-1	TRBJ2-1	CASRAGLRSSYNEQFF	TGTGCCAGCAGAGCGGGACTTCGGAGCTCCTACAATGAGCAGTTCTTC